The clone carrying this TCR beta chain was detected only a few times. The junction shows a germline mismatch at one end, possibly a read error. As for treatment: preoperative locoregional IRX-2 cytokine immunotherapy. Preoperative locoregional IRX-2 cytokine immunotherapy was tested in the phase Ib source study. There are 14 residues in the CDR3. Per germline, CDR1 SSHAT and CDR2 FNYEAQ (reference sequence). This entry comes from a study of preoperative IRX-2 immunotherapy in early breast cancer. The method was immunoSEQ multiplex PCR; TCRdb's version includes in-frame clones alone and lacks a portion of them. Found here are under 30,000 clones, roughly 90% of them singletons; the top ten hold approximately 26%.

The sample here was tumor tissue, taken after IRX-2 immunotherapy. The source is a human donor with breast cancer. The gene calls are TRBV7-7 and TRBJ2-2; maybe TRBD1 (6 bases). The CDR3 sequence is CASRAGEYGGELFF. The CDR3, as DNA: TGTGCTAGCAGGGCAGGGGAGTACGGCGGGGAGCTGTTTTTT.